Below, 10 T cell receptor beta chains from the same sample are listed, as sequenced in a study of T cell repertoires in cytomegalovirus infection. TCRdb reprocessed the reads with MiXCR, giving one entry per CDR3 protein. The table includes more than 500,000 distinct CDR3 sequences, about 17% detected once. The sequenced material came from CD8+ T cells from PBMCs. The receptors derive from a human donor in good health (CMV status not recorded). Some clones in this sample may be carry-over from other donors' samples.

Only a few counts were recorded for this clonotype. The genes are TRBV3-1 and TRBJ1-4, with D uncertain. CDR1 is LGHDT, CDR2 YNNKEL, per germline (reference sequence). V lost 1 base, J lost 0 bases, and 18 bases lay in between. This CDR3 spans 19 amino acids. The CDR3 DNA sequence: TGTGCCAGCAGCCAAGGGAGGTTCCGGCAGATTCCAACTAATGAAAAACTGTTTTTT. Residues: CASSQGRFRQIPTNEKLFF.

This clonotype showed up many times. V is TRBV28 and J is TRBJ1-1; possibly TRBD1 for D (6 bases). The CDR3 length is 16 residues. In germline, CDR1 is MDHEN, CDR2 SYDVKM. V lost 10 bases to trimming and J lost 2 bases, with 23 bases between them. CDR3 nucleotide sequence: TGTGCCACCAATACTTACCTACAGGGATTCAACACTGAAGCTTTCTTT. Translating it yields CATNTYLQGFNTEAFF.

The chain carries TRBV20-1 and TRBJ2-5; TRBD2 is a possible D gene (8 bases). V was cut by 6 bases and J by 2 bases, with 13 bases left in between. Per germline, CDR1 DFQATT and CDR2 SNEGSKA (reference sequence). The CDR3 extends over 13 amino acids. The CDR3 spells CSAGRGRQETQYF. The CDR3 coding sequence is TGCAGTGCCGGGAGGGGGCGGCAAGAGACCCAGTACTTC.

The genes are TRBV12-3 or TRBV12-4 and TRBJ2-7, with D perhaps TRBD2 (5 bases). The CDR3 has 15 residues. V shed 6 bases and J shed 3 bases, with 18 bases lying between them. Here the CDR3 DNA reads TGTGCCAGCAGCCGAAGCGGCCCTATCGACTACGAGCAGTACTTC. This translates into CASSRSGPIDYEQYF.

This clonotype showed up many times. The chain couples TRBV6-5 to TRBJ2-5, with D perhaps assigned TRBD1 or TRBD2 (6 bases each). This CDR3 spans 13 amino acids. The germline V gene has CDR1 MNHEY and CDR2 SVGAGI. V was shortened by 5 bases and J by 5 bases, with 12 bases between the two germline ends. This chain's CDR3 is CASSLGGPETQYF. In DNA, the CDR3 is TGTGCCAGCAGTCTCGGGGGCCCTGAGACCCAGTACTTC.

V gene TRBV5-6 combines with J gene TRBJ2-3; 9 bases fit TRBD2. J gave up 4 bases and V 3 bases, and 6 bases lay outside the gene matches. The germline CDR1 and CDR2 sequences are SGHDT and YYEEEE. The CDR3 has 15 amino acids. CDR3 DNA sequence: TGTGCCAGCAGCTCCGGGACTAGCTCCGCAGATACGCAGTATTTT. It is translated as CASSSGTSSADTQYF.

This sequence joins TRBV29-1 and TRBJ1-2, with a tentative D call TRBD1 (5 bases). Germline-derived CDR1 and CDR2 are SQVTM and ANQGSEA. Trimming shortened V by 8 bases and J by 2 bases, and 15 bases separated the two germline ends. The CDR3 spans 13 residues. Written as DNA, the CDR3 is TGCAGCTGGGGCGGATCGCGGAACTATGGCTACACCTTC. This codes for CSWGGSRNYGYTF.

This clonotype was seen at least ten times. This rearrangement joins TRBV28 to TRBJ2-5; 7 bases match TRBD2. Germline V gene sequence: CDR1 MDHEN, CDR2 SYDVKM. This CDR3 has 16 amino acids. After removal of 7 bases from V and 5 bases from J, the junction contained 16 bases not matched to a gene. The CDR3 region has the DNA TGTGCCAGCAACCAAATGAGGGATCGGGGAGGGGAGACCCAGTACTTC. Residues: CASNQMRDRGGETQYF.

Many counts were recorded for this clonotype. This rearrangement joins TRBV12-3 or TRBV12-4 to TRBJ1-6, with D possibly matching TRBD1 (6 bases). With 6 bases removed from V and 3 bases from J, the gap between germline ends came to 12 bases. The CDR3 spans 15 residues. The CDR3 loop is CASRSGDNYNSPLHF. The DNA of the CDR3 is TGTGCCAGCAGGTCGGGGGACAACTATAATTCACCCCTCCACTTT.

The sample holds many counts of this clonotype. The CDR3 DNA sequence: TGTGCCAGCAGTTTACCGTCTGGACACCCCCAGTACTTC. The encoded protein is CASSLPSGHPQYF. The V gene is TRBV12-3 or TRBV12-4, the J gene TRBJ2-5; D is possibly TRBD1 (5 bases). The length of the CDR3 is 13 residues. V lost 2 bases to trimming and J lost 9 bases, with 13 bases between them.